Each of the 15 T cell receptor beta chains below was sequenced from the same sample in a study of monozygotic twins with inflammatory bowel disease. TCRdb reprocessed the 5' RACE reads, keeping one entry per CDR3 protein, no DNA. Its clone listing holds more than 300,000 distinct CDR3 sequences. Sequenced sample: blood. These receptors all come from a human donor with ulcerative colitis or Crohn's disease, or a healthy co-twin of an affected twin (not recorded which).

The gene calls are TRBV12-3 or TRBV12-4 and TRBJ1-2. This CDR3 comprises 16 residues. CDR3 region: CASSPIPDLFNYGYTF.

The chain recombines TRBV14 with TRBJ2-7; TCRdb proposes TRBD1, but this gene call is untestable without DNA. The CDR3 is 14 amino acids. The germline V gene encodes CDR1 SGHDN and CDR2 FVKESK. The CDR3 reads CASSYSDRFHEQYF. The variable domain in full, completed from reference TRBV14 and TRBJ2-7, reads EAGVTQFPSHSVIEKGQTVTLRCDPISGHDNLYWYRRVMGKEIKFLLHFVKESKQDESGMPNNRFLAERTGGTYSTLKVQPAELEDSGVYFCASSYSDRFHEQYFGPGTRLTVT.

The chain combines TRBV7-9 with TRBJ1-1; the TRBD1 assignment by TCRdb is unverifiable without DNA. This CDR3 has 13 residues. CDR1 and CDR2 from the germline V gene are SEHNR and FQNEAQ (reference sequence). The CDR3 sequence: CLVRGRRDTEAFF.

This sequence joins TRBV7-6 and TRBJ2-5; as DNA is missing, the TRBD1 call by TCRdb cannot be tested. Germline lookup yields CDR1 SGHVS and CDR2 FNYEAQ. This CDR3 comprises 15 residues. The chain's CDR3 is CASSLQGTVGETQYF. Filled out from reference TRBV7-6 and TRBJ2-5, the complete variable domain reads GAGVSQSPRYKVTKRGQDVALRCDPISGHVSLYWYRQALGQGPEFLTYFNYEAQQDKSGLPNDRFSAERPEGSISTLTIQRTEQRDSAMYRCASSLQGTVGETQYFGPGTRLLVL.

V is TRBV9 and J is TRBJ2-4; the D gene TCRdb calls, TRBD1, cannot be checked with no DNA. Looked up from germline, CDR1 is SGDLS and CDR2 is YYNGEE. The CDR3 loop spans 16 amino acids. The CDR3 region is CASSVVGGVAKNIQYF.

The rearrangement uses TRBV12-3 or TRBV12-4 and TRBJ1-5; without DNA, the TCRdb call of TRBD1 cannot be checked. The CDR3 runs to 14 residues. The CDR3 sequence: CASSITGYNQPQHF.

V and J are TRBV7-8 and TRBJ2-1; as DNA is missing, the TRBD1 call by TCRdb cannot be tested. The germline V gene has CDR1 SGHVS and CDR2 FQNEAQ. The CDR3 is 16 residues long. CDR3 amino acids: CASSRIRGSSYNEQFF.

The CDR3 here is CASRVDPGTPYEQYF. The chain is built from TRBV2 and TRBJ2-7. CDR1 and CDR2 (germline): SNHLY, FYNNEI. The CDR3 extends over 15 amino acids.

The CDR3 spells CASSAQTGSPGVEQFF. The gene calls are TRBV2 and TRBJ2-1; TCRdb lists TRBD1, though no DNA is available to test this call. Germline CDR1 reads SNHLY; CDR2 reads FYNNEI. The CDR3 loop spans 16 amino acids.

The chain carries TRBV11-2 and TRBJ2-3; TCRdb's D call of TRBD2 is untestable without DNA. The CDR3 loop spans 18 amino acids. CDR1 SGHAT and CDR2 FQNNGV come from the germline V gene. CDR3 in amino acids: CASSQTSQTSGFTDTQYF.

This rearrangement joins TRBV27 to TRBJ1-2. Germline V CDR1 and CDR2: MNHEY, SMNVEV (reference sequence). This CDR3 has 13 amino acids. The CDR3 is CASSLGGYYGYTF.

This chain joins TRBV20-1 and TRBJ2-3; TCRdb calls TRBD2, which cannot be checked without DNA. CDR3 length equals 12 residues. Germline CDR1 DFQATT, CDR2 SNEGSKA (reference sequence). The CDR3 protein is CSARDRRDTQYF.

This sequence joins TRBV9 and TRBJ1-6; TCRdb lists TRBD1, though no DNA is available to test this call. CDR3 length: 15 amino acids. Germline lookup yields CDR1 SGDLS and CDR2 YYNGEE. This CDR3 is CASSVEGRVSSPLHF.

The chain couples TRBV30 to TRBJ1-4. Germline CDR1 and CDR2: GTSNPN and SVGIG (reference sequence). CDR3 size: 12 residues. The CDR3 here is CAWSVLGEKLFF.

The chain combines TRBV18 with TRBJ2-7; TCRdb outputs TRBD2, but without DNA this stays unchecked. Germline values: CDR1 KGHSH, CDR2 LQKENI. CDR3 length: 20 residues. CDR3 region: CASSSRTSANRPTNSYEQYF.